The 14 T cell receptor beta chains listed next were all sequenced from one sample in a study of blood T cell repertoires in COVID-19. The data were produced by immunoSEQ multiplex PCR, yet TCRdb's version contains in-frame clones alone and is incomplete. This table has 400,000 to 450,000 clones, 90% appearing once. Sequencing used PBMCs or T cells enriched from blood (not recorded which). The receptors come from a man aged 18 to 29 who had recovered from COVID-19.

This clone was detected once. V gene TRBV2 combines with J gene TRBJ1-5; 9 bases are shared with TRBD1. Germline-derived CDR1 and CDR2 are SNHLY and FYNNEI. CDR3 size: 16 residues. The ends lost 6 bases at V and 2 bases at J; junction bases unmatched: 8. CDR3 residues: CASRGYTGGGNQPQHF. In DNA, the CDR3 is TGTGCCAGCAGGGGCTATACAGGGGGCGGCAATCAGCCCCAGCATTTT.

The V and J genes are TRBV3-1 (or the pseudogene TRBV3-2) and TRBJ1-6; D may be TRBD1 (6 bases). The CDR3 has 15 residues. V dropped 4 bases and J dropped 10 bases, with 17 bases sitting between them. CDR1 is LGHDT and CDR2 is YNNKEL in the germline V gene (reference sequence). CDR3 protein: CASSPSTGIGSPLHF. CDR3 nucleotide sequence: TGTGCCAGCAGCCCAAGCACAGGGATTGGATCACCCCTCCACTTT.

The chain combines TRBV3-1 (or the pseudogene TRBV3-2) with TRBJ1-5; D remains unclear. Trimming stripped 3 bases from V and 7 bases from J, with 13 bases between. This CDR3 is 14 amino acids long. Germline CDR1 reads LGHDT; CDR2 reads YNNKEL (reference sequence). CDR3 in amino acids: CASSQVAGNQPQHF. In DNA, the CDR3 is TGTGCCAGCAGCCAGGTGGCGGGGAACCAGCCCCAGCATTTT.

The chain has TRBV5-5 and TRBJ1-6; D might be TRBD1 (5 bases). CDR1 and CDR2 from the germline V gene are SGHKS and YYEKEE (reference sequence). The CDR3 runs 17 residues. V dropped 0 bases and J dropped 3 bases, with 13 bases sitting between them. The CDR3 sequence: CASSLVLQGNYNSPLHF. DNA of the CDR3: TGTGCCAGCAGCTTGGTGCTCCAGGGAAACTATAATTCACCCCTCCACTTT.

J is TRBJ2-7 and V is TRBV6-5, with D tentatively TRBD2 (6 bases). The CDR3 totals 15 residues. Germline lookup yields CDR1 MNHEY and CDR2 SVGAGI. V was shortened by 6 bases and J by 3 bases, with 18 bases between the two germline ends. CDR3 bases: TGTGCCAGCAGCATCTCCGATGGGACTTACTACGAGCAGTACTTC. It is translated as CASSISDGTYYEQYF.

In DNA form, the CDR3 reads TGTGCCAGTAGTACAGGGGGCATAGGTGAAGCTTTCTTT. It translates to CASSTGGIGEAFF. The V call is TRBV19, the J call TRBJ1-1; 8 positions agree with TRBD1. V shed 4 bases and J 7 bases; nucleotides not matched to a gene: 5. The length of the CDR3 is 13 residues. Germline lookup yields CDR1 LNHDA and CDR2 SQIVND (reference sequence).

The rearrangement joins TRBV12-1 to TRBJ1-2; the table's D call, TRBD1, was not checked against the DNA. TRBV12-1 is tagged as a pseudogene. The CDR3 covers 13 residues. The CDR3 bases are TGTGCCAGCAGCTTACAGGGGGCCTTTGGCTACACCTTC. Translating it yields CASSLQGAFGYTF.

The J gene is TRBJ1-1, the V gene TRBV6-5; TRBD1 agrees at 10 bases. Unmatched junction bases numbered 5, after V lost 10 bases and J lost 6 bases. Germline V gene lookup returns CDR1 MNHEY and CDR2 SVGAGI. The CDR3 has 12 residues. CDR3 DNA sequence: TGTGCCACCGGACAGGGGGAGTCTGAAGCTTTCTTT. It encodes CATGQGESEAFF.

The rearrangement uses TRBV28 and TRBJ1-5; 9 bases match TRBD1. Germline-derived CDR1 and CDR2 are MDHEN and SYDVKM. The V gene end was trimmed by 6 bases and the J gene end by 5 bases; junction bases not matched to a gene: 17. The CDR3 runs to 18 residues. The CDR3 DNA reads as TGTGCCAGCAGCCATTTACGCGGACAGGGGCAATGGCATCAGCCCCAGCATTTT. This sequence encodes CASSHLRGQGQWHQPQHF.

This chain joins TRBV4-1 and TRBJ2-5, with 7 bases matching TRBD1. Trimming at V came to 2 bases and at J to 3 bases, leaving 9 bases not matched to a gene. There are 16 residues in the CDR3. Germline values: CDR1 MGHRA, CDR2 YSYEKL. The CDR3 here is CASSQPGQKNKETQYF. The DNA for the CDR3 is TGCGCCAGCAGCCAACCGGGACAGAAAAACAAAGAGACCCAGTACTTC.

The chain carries TRBV2 and TRBJ2-7, with 10 bases aligning to TRBD1. Germline V gene lookup returns CDR1 SNHLY and CDR2 FYNNEI. The V gene end was trimmed by 0 bases and the J gene end by 4 bases; junction bases not matched to a gene: 0. The CDR3 has 14 amino acids. This CDR3 reads CASSEAGQGYEQYF. CDR3 nucleotides: TGTGCCAGCAGTGAAGCGGGACAGGGGTACGAGCAGTACTTC.

The rearrangement links TRBV5-1 to TRBJ2-3, with TRBD1 matching over 7 bases. This CDR3 spans 16 amino acids. Germline V gene lookup returns CDR1 SGHRS and CDR2 YFSETQ. The trim removed 1 base at V and 3 bases at J, leaving 8 bases unmatched. The CDR3 region has the DNA TGCGCCAGCAGCTTGCTTTTAGGGGGCCATACAGATACGCAGTATTTT. It is translated as CASSLLLGGHTDTQYF.

The chain carries TRBV5-1 and TRBJ1-2; no clear D. CDR3 size: 15 residues. Germline V lookup: CDR1 SGHRS, CDR2 YFSETQ. V was cut by 6 bases and J by 8 bases, with 23 bases left in between. For the CDR3, the DNA is TGCGCCAGCACCCAGAATGTGGTCGGTTTGGAGGGCTACACCTTC. Translation: CASTQNVVGLEGYTF.

This clone occurred once. V gene TRBV10-1 combines with J gene TRBJ2-7; the D gene is possibly TRBD1 (6 bases). V was pared by 2 bases and J by 5 bases, with 10 bases between. This CDR3 region has 13 residues. Germline V gene sequence: CDR1 WNHNN, CDR2 SYGVQD (reference sequence). The CDR3: CASSEPGAHEQYF. CDR3 nucleotides: TGCGCCAGCAGTGAGCCAGGGGCCCACGAGCAGTACTTC.